The clone carrying this T cell receptor (beta chain) was seen a handful of times. Its target is unknown. This sample is drawn from a study of response to subunit inactivated influenza vaccine. Overall study findings and caveats: It was the authors' suggestion that each seasonal influenza vaccination recruits few new T cells.

TCRdb fed the RT-PCR reads into MiXCR, producing one record per CDR3 protein. The sample yields about 520,000 distinct CDR3 sequences, 25% seen once. Per germline, CDR1 DFQATT and CDR2 SNEGSKA (reference sequence). The junction had 10 bases not matched to a gene; V was cut back by 2 bases and J by 10 bases. The CDR3 length is 16 residues. This TCR was recovered from a man in his fifties who received an inactivated influenza vaccine. The sample in question was CD4+ T cells sorted from PBMCs, obtained more than 4 days after vaccination. This rearrangement joins TRBV20-1 to TRBJ2-1; 14 bases align to TRBD2. Written as DNA, the CDR3 is TGCAGTGCTAGAAGGACTAGCGGGAGGCCATGGGGGGAGCAGTTCTTC. Its protein is CSARRTSGRPWGEQFF.